This is a list of T cell receptor beta chains from one sample in a study of T-cell reconstitution after alpha-beta-depleted transplantation in children. TCRdb redid the calling of the PCR reads with MiXCR, one entry per CDR3 protein. The sample shows 780,000 or so distinct CDR3 sequences, roughly 15% of them seen only once. The specimen was PBMCs, mostly from graft donor cells, collected 360 days after TCRalphabeta/CD19-depleted stem cell transplant. Receptors originate from a male patient under 18 who had a stem cell transplant for acute lymphoblastic leukemia, so the T cells may come from the graft donor. CDR3s include the opening cysteine and the closing phenylalanine or tryptophan. A D gene is named only where the DNA matches it firmly. Some rows mark clone size as missing; the rest say once, few, many or name a class of expanded clone.

d_gene	abundance	v_gene	j_gene	CDR3aa	CDR3nt
-	-	TRBV29-1	TRBJ2-7	CSVHGSSIYEQYF	TGCAGCGTTCACGGGTCGTCCATCTACGAGCAGTACTTC
-	few	TRBV4-1	TRBJ1-5	CASSHGRGVIGQPQHF	TGCGCCAGCAGCCACGGGCGCGGCGTTATCGGTCAGCCCCAGCATTTT
TRBD1	many	TRBV2	TRBJ2-2	CASSKGTVVGELFF	TGTGCCAGCAGCAAAGGGACAGTCGTCGGGGAGCTGTTTTTT
-	few	TRBV10-3	TRBJ1-2	CAISEQTSSYGYTF	TGTGCCATCAGTGAACAGACGTCAAGCTATGGCTACACCTTC
-	-	TRBV12-3/TRBV12-4	TRBJ2-1	CASSLLVGINNEQFF	TGTGCCAGCAGTTTGCTAGTGGGGATTAACAATGAGCAGTTCTTC
TRBD2	-	TRBV12-3/TRBV12-4	TRBJ2-5	CASSPDGFSGDQETQYF	TGTGCCAGCAGCCCGGACGGTTTTAGCGGGGATCAAGAGACCCAGTACTTC
TRBD1	-	TRBV24-1	TRBJ2-5	CATSAGDRGRELYQETQYF	TGTGCCACCAGTGCCGGGGACAGGGGGCGCGAGTTGTACCAAGAGACCCAGTACTTC
-	few	TRBV5-6	TRBJ2-3	CASSPESTSTDTQYF	TGTGCCAGCAGCCCAGAGAGCACTAGCACAGATACGCAGTATTTT
-	-	TRBV10-3	TRBJ2-5	CAISGGARGETQYF	TGTGCCATCAGTGGAGGGGCTAGGGGAGAGACCCAGTACTTC
-	-	TRBV7-9	TRBJ2-2	CASSAPRAPGELFF	TGTGCCAGCAGCGCCCCCCGGGCACCCGGGGAGCTGTTTTTT
-	-	TRBV27	TRBJ1-2	CASRGISPPRHFYGYTF	TGTGCCAGCAGGGGTATCTCCCCTCCCCGTCACTTCTATGGCTACACCTTC
-	many	TRBV12-3/TRBV12-4	TRBJ2-7	CASSFTSQYEQYF	TGTGCCAGCAGTTTCACTTCTCAGTACGAGCAGTACTTC
-	few	TRBV7-2	TRBJ2-1	CASSLIGAVDEQFF	TGTGCCAGCAGCTTAATTGGCGCAGTCGATGAGCAGTTCTTC
-	-	TRBV10-3	TRBJ1-1	CAIVSGLSTEAFF	TGTGCCATAGTTTCAGGGTTGAGCACTGAAGCTTTCTTT
-	few	TRBV29-1	TRBJ1-2	CSVEVNYGYTF	TGCAGCGTTGAGGTAAACTATGGCTACACCTTC
TRBD2	few	TRBV24-1	TRBJ2-2	CATSDPSGGKTGELFF	TGTGCCACCAGTGACCCGAGCGGGGGAAAGACCGGGGAGCTGTTTTTT
TRBD1	few	TRBV20-1	TRBJ2-7	CSATGTGYEQYF	TGCAGTGCTACCGGGACAGGGTACGAGCAGTACTTC